A single sample is the source of the 15 T cell receptor beta chains below, sequenced in a study of CD8 T cells in ankylosing spondylitis (dated by TCRdb to the late 2010s). To prepare the library, 5' RACE was applied. This sample was sequenced with an Illumina HiSeq 2500. TCRdb reworked the public reads: Q25 trimming with fastp, MiXCR clone assembly, productive beta chains retained. CDR3 protein sequences are deduplicated, and each keeps its most common genes and DNA. Across this sample there are 84,000 or so distinct CDR3 sequences, with around 30% seen only once. The ten largest clonotypes hold around 60% of the sample. The sample was blood, either unsorted or a sorted T cell fraction (not recorded which). The receptors derive from a male donor with ankylosing spondylitis or in good health (not recorded which).

The table lists this clonotype with a few counts. The chain couples TRBV24-1 to TRBJ2-1; 10 bases map to TRBD2. With V trimmed by 4 bases and J by 5 bases, 7 bases remained unmatched. The CDR3 is 16 amino acids. Looked up from germline, CDR1 is KGHDR and CDR2 is SFDVKD. CDR3 sequence: CATSETSGGANNEQFF. CDR3 coding DNA: TGTGCCACCAGTGAGACAAGCGGGGGGGCTAACAATGAGCAGTTCTTC.

This chain joins TRBV5-1 and TRBJ2-1; TRBD2 is a possible D gene (5 bases). CDR3 length: 16 amino acids. The ends were cut back, 0 bases at V and 8 bases at J, with 18 bases in the middle. Germline values: CDR1 SGHRS, CDR2 YFSETQ. CDR3 in DNA: TGCGCCAGCAGCTTGGTCCGGTATAGCGTCGGCCATGAGCAGTTCTTC. It yields the protein CASSLVRYSVGHEQFF.

The chain is built from TRBV4-2 and TRBJ2-1, with TRBD1 matching over 11 bases. There are 15 residues in the CDR3. The junction had 3 bases not matched to a gene; V was cut back by 4 bases and J by 4 bases. Per germline, CDR1 LGHNA and CDR2 YNFKEQ. The CDR3 nucleotides read TGTGCCAGCAGCCCTGGACAGGGGGCTTACAATGAGCAGTTCTTC. Amino acid sequence: CASSPGQGAYNEQFF.

This clonotype was found a few times. CDR3 in DNA: TGTGCCAGCAGTTTTCTGGGGCAAGAGACCCAGTACTTC. This codes for CASSFLGQETQYF. J is TRBJ2-5 and V is TRBV12-3 or TRBV12-4, with no clear D. V shed 3 bases and J shed 2 bases, with 7 bases lying between them. This CDR3 spans 13 amino acids.

The V gene is TRBV29-1, the J gene TRBJ2-1; 10 bases map to TRBD2. Germline V lookup: CDR1 SQVTM, CDR2 ANQGSEA. The CDR3 contains 14 residues. After removal of 4 bases from V and 5 bases from J, the junction contained 5 bases not matched to a gene. The CDR3 nucleotides are TGCAGCGTTGTGACTAGCGGGTGGCACAATGAGCAGTTCTTC. It is translated as CSVVTSGWHNEQFF.

This chain's CDR3 is CASSETRSYEQYV. The CDR3 nucleotides are TGTGCCAGCAGTGAAACCCGCTCCTACGAGCAGTACGTC. This rearrangement joins TRBV6-1 to TRBJ2-7; D call uncertain. Germline V gene sequence: CDR1 MNHNS, CDR2 SASEGT. The germline V and J ends were trimmed by 2 bases and 0 bases, with 5 bases remaining between them. This CDR3 spans 13 amino acids.

This chain uses TRBV5-1 with TRBJ1-2; TRBD1 might be the D (5 bases). There are 15 residues in the CDR3. Germline lookup yields CDR1 SGHRS and CDR2 YFSETQ. Trimming cost V 4 bases and J 2 bases, with 15 bases left between them. The CDR3 DNA reads TGCGCCAGCAGCCCTGCGGGTAGACAGAACTATGGCTACACCTTC. Protein product: CASSPAGRQNYGYTF.

The rearrangement links TRBV7-9 to TRBJ2-7, with D possibly TRBD1 on 6 matching bases. The length of the CDR3 is 14 residues. V dropped 2 bases and J dropped 6 bases, with 14 bases sitting between them. Germline-derived CDR1 and CDR2 are SEHNR and FQNEAQ (reference sequence). Here the CDR3 reads CASSLTGFGVEQYV. CDR3 coding DNA: TGTGCCAGCAGCTTAACAGGGTTTGGGGTCGAGCAGTACGTC.

The rearrangement uses TRBV20-1 and TRBJ2-3, with 7 bases identical to TRBD2. There are 14 residues in the CDR3. Germline CDR1 and CDR2: DFQATT and SNEGSKA (reference sequence). After removal of 4 bases from V and 0 bases from J, the junction contained 4 bases not matched to a gene. This CDR3 is CSATERDSTDTQYF. DNA for the CDR3: TGCAGTGCTACAGAGCGGGATAGCACAGATACGCAGTATTTT.

This chain connects TRBV10-3 to TRBJ1-5, with a tentative D call TRBD1 (6 bases). This CDR3 is 15 amino acids long. Germline assignment: CDR1 ENHRY and CDR2 SYGVKD. V gave up 3 bases and J gave up 5 bases, with 14 bases separating them. In nucleotides, the CDR3 is TGTGCCATCAGTGATAGGATGGAGGGGGATCAGCCCCAGCATTTT. Amino acids: CAISDRMEGDQPQHF.

V is TRBV20-1 and J is TRBJ1-6; 8 bases match TRBD1. Unmatched junction bases numbered 12, after V lost 6 bases and J lost 8 bases. Looked up from germline, CDR1 is DFQATT and CDR2 is SNEGSKA (reference sequence). This CDR3 region has 15 residues. This chain's CDR3 is CSASTGEGVDSPLHF. The CDR3 bases are TGCAGTGCCTCGACAGGGGAGGGGGTTGATTCACCCCTCCACTTT.

This clonotype has a handful of counts. This rearrangement joins TRBV12-3 or TRBV12-4 to TRBJ1-1; no clear D gene. This CDR3 is 14 amino acids long. Trimming pared 7 bases from V and 5 bases from J, leaving 17 bases between. This chain's CDR3 is CASIQVSLGTEAFF. The CDR3 DNA is TGTGCCAGCATTCAAGTATCCCTCGGGACTGAAGCTTTCTTT.

The V gene is TRBV9, the J gene TRBJ2-3; D is unclear. Trimming shortened V by 6 bases and J by 0 bases, and 8 bases separated the two germline ends. This CDR3 has 13 residues. Per germline, CDR1 SGDLS and CDR2 YYNGEE. DNA for the CDR3: TGTGCCAGCACCCCGGGCAGCACAGATACGCAGTATTTT. Its protein is CASTPGSTDTQYF.

This chain connects TRBV7-9 to TRBJ2-3; tentative D call: TRBD1 (6 bases). CDR1 and CDR2 from the germline V gene are SEHNR and FQNEAQ (reference sequence). The CDR3 runs to 13 residues. Trimming removed 5 bases at V and 10 bases at J, with 16 bases between. CDR3 residues: CASSRADSRPQYF. In nucleotides, the CDR3 is TGTGCCAGCAGCAGAGCGGACAGCCGACCGCAGTATTTT.

This clonotype was recorded at least ten times. The chain has TRBV29-1 and TRBJ1-1; possible D gene TRBD1, 5 bases. Trimming pared 4 bases from V and 5 bases from J, leaving 20 bases between. The length of the CDR3 is 15 residues. CDR1 is SQVTM and CDR2 is ANQGSEA in the germline V gene. The CDR3 loop reads CSVGLLSVEGTEAFF. In nucleotides, the CDR3 is TGCAGCGTTGGACTTCTCAGTGTCGAGGGGACTGAAGCTTTCTTT.